Listed below are T cell receptor beta chains from one sample, sequenced in a study of shared clonotypes between healthy human individuals. Clones were sequenced by immunoSEQ multiplex PCR, and TCRdb holds only the in-frame ones, with some missing. In the table there are more than 500,000 clones, approximately 96% of which are singletons. Material for sequencing was naive CD8+ T cells sorted from blood. The receptors stem from a woman in her twenties or thirties in good health. Each CDR3 is given with its conserved first and last residue. D genes are given only for firm matches. Part of the rows lack a size; the others show once, few, many or a class for expanded clones.

d_gene: TRBD2
len: 16
j_gene: TRBJ2-1
abundance: .
v_gene: TRBV19
CDR3aa: CASSIVGSGSLHEQFF
CDR3nt: TGTGCCAGTAGTATTGTGGGTAGCGGGAGCTTGCATGAGCAGTTCTTC

d_gene: TRBD1
len: 16
j_gene: TRBJ2-1
abundance: .
v_gene: TRBV4-1
CDR3aa: CASSQISGGANNEQFF
CDR3nt: TGCGCCAGCAGCCAAATATCAGGGGGCGCGAACAATGAGCAGTTCTTC

d_gene: .
len: 15
j_gene: TRBJ2-2
abundance: .
v_gene: TRBV5-6
CDR3aa: CASSPGTANTGELFF
CDR3nt: TGTGCCAGCAGCCCGGGAACAGCGAACACCGGGGAGCTGTTTTTT

d_gene: .
len: 15
j_gene: TRBJ1-1
abundance: .
v_gene: TRBV7-9
CDR3aa: CASSLGVGENTEAFF
CDR3nt: TGTGCCAGCAGCTTAGGAGTCGGAGAGAACACTGAAGCTTTCTTT

d_gene: TRBD2
len: 17
j_gene: TRBJ2-2
abundance: .
v_gene: TRBV5-1
CDR3aa: CASSLRLAGIYTGELFF
CDR3nt: TGCGCCAGCAGCTTGAGACTAGCGGGTATATACACCGGGGAGCTGTTTTTT

d_gene: .
len: 15
j_gene: TRBJ1-1
abundance: .
v_gene: TRBV7-9
CDR3aa: CASSLGRGIGTEAFF
CDR3nt: TGTGCCAGCAGCTTGGGACGGGGTATTGGCACTGAAGCTTTCTTT

d_gene: TRBD2
len: 16
j_gene: TRBJ2-1
abundance: once
v_gene: TRBV7-6
CDR3aa: CASSLDSGTLGNEQFF
CDR3nt: TGTGCCAGCAGCTTAGATAGCGGGACCCTAGGGAATGAGCAGTTCTTC

d_gene: .
len: 11
j_gene: TRBJ2-5
abundance: .
v_gene: TRBV9
CDR3aa: CASSGGETQYF
CDR3nt: TGTGCCAGCAGCGGGGGGGAGACCCAGTACTTC

d_gene: TRBD2
len: 16
j_gene: TRBJ2-7
abundance: once
v_gene: TRBV28
CDR3aa: CASSPGLAGETYEQYF
CDR3nt: TGTGCCAGCAGCCCCGGACTAGCGGGAGAAACCTACGAGCAGTACTTC

d_gene: TRBD1
len: 14
j_gene: TRBJ2-7
abundance: .
v_gene: TRBV7-2
CDR3aa: CASSLGTGFYEQYF
CDR3nt: TGTGCCAGCAGCTTAGGGACAGGGTTCTACGAGCAGTACTTC

d_gene: .
len: 13
j_gene: TRBJ2-7
abundance: .
v_gene: TRBV11-2
CDR3aa: CASSFADGYEQYF
CDR3nt: TGTGCCAGCAGCTTCGCCGACGGTTACGAGCAGTACTTC

d_gene: TRBD2
len: 14
j_gene: TRBJ2-7
abundance: once
v_gene: TRBV28
CDR3aa: CASSFSGSIYEQYF
CDR3nt: TGTGCCAGCAGTTTTAGCGGGAGTATTTACGAGCAGTACTTC

d_gene: TRBD2
len: 17
j_gene: TRBJ2-7
abundance: .
v_gene: TRBV5-4
CDR3aa: CASSLGTSGRALHEQYF
CDR3nt: TGTGCCAGCAGCTTGGGAACTAGCGGGAGGGCCCTCCACGAGCAGTACTTC

d_gene: .
len: 12
j_gene: TRBJ1-2
abundance: .
v_gene: TRBV29-1
CDR3aa: CSVLVSPEGYTF
CDR3nt: TGCAGCGTCCTGGTGAGCCCGGAAGGCTACACCTTC

d_gene: .
len: 13
j_gene: TRBJ2-7
abundance: .
v_gene: TRBV10-2
CDR3aa: CASSGTFLGEQYF
CDR3nt: TGCGCCAGCAGTGGAACGTTCCTAGGCGAGCAGTACTTC

d_gene: .
len: 11
j_gene: TRBJ2-7
abundance: .
v_gene: TRBV29-1
CDR3aa: CSVDRDNEQYF
CDR3nt: TGCAGCGTTGATAGGGACAACGAGCAGTACTTC

d_gene: .
len: 12
j_gene: TRBJ2-1
abundance: once
v_gene: TRBV10-3
CDR3aa: CAISDTPNEQFF
CDR3nt: TGTGCCATCAGTGACACCCCCAATGAGCAGTTCTTC

d_gene: TRBD1
len: 16
j_gene: TRBJ2-4
abundance: .
v_gene: TRBV28
CDR3aa: CASSFRPRDRRNIQYF
CDR3nt: TGTGCCAGCAGTTTCCGACCCCGGGACAGGAGGAACATTCAGTACTTC

d_gene: .
len: 17
j_gene: TRBJ2-2
abundance: .
v_gene: TRBV10-1
CDR3aa: CASSDDRDRPNTGELFF
CDR3nt: TGCGCCAGCAGCGACGACCGGGACCGACCGAACACCGGGGAGCTGTTTTTT

d_gene: TRBD2
len: 15
j_gene: TRBJ2-3
abundance: .
v_gene: TRBV9
CDR3aa: CASSVWTSPADTQYF
CDR3nt: TGTGCCAGCAGCGTATGGACTAGTCCCGCAGATACGCAGTATTTT

d_gene: TRBD2
len: 16
j_gene: TRBJ2-1
abundance: .
v_gene: TRBV27
CDR3aa: CASGQPGLAGDHEQFF
CDR3nt: TGTGCCAGCGGGCAACCGGGACTAGCGGGAGATCATGAGCAGTTCTTC

d_gene: .
len: 13
j_gene: TRBJ2-5
abundance: .
v_gene: TRBV27
CDR3aa: CASFNQGLETQYF
CDR3nt: TGTGCCAGTTTCAACCAGGGTTTGGAGACCCAGTACTTC

d_gene: .
len: 15
j_gene: TRBJ2-7
abundance: .
v_gene: TRBV5-6
CDR3aa: CASSLEAGKPYEQYF
CDR3nt: TGTGCCAGCAGCTTGGAGGCAGGGAAGCCCTACGAGCAGTACTTC

d_gene: TRBD1
len: 13
j_gene: TRBJ2-5
abundance: .
v_gene: TRBV28
CDR3aa: CASSWTGEETQYF
CDR3nt: TGTGCCAGCAGTTGGACAGGGGAAGAGACCCAGTACTTC

d_gene: TRBD1
len: 14
j_gene: TRBJ2-7
abundance: .
v_gene: TRBV9
CDR3aa: CASSAGQGTYEQYF
CDR3nt: TGTGCCAGCAGCGCTGGACAGGGGACCTACGAGCAGTACTTC

d_gene: .
len: 18
j_gene: TRBJ2-6
abundance: .
v_gene: TRBV15
CDR3aa: CATSSLSTGYAGANVLTF
CDR3nt: TGTGCCACCAGCAGCCTATCCACAGGGTACGCTGGGGCCAACGTCCTGACTTTC

d_gene: .
len: 17
j_gene: TRBJ2-1
abundance: .
v_gene: TRBV1
CDR3aa: CTSSQDSTMEFYNEQFF
CDR3nt: TGCACCAGCAGCCAGGATTCGACGATGGAGTTCTACAATGAGCAGTTCTTC

d_gene: .
len: 19
j_gene: TRBJ1-5
abundance: .
v_gene: TRBV2
CDR3aa: CASSEAEAGTKYSNQPQHF
CDR3nt: TGTGCCAGCAGTGAAGCGGAGGCCGGGACAAAATATAGCAATCAGCCCCAGCATTTT

d_gene: .
len: 14
j_gene: TRBJ2-7
abundance: .
v_gene: TRBV10-1
CDR3aa: CASSELHNSNEQYF
CDR3nt: TGCGCCAGCAGTGAGCTACATAATAGCAACGAGCAGTACTTC

d_gene: .
len: 13
j_gene: TRBJ2-7
abundance: .
v_gene: TRBV6-5
CDR3aa: CASSGGPPYEQYF
CDR3nt: TGTGCCAGCTCTGGAGGACCCCCTTACGAGCAGTACTTC

d_gene: .
len: 13
j_gene: TRBJ2-5
abundance: .
v_gene: TRBV6-5
CDR3aa: CASSYVGGETQYF
CDR3nt: TGTGCCAGCAGTTACGTGGGAGGAGAGACCCAGTACTTC

d_gene: TRBD1
len: 14
j_gene: TRBJ2-1
abundance: .
v_gene: TRBV4-1
CDR3aa: CASSPRDRGDEQFF
CDR3nt: TGCGCCAGCAGCCCCCGGGACAGGGGCGATGAGCAGTTCTTC

d_gene: .
len: 16
j_gene: TRBJ2-7
abundance: .
v_gene: TRBV2
CDR3aa: CASRLAPQGLINEQYF
CDR3nt: TGTGCCAGCAGGCTAGCCCCGCAGGGGCTGATCAACGAGCAGTACTTC

d_gene: TRBD2
len: 13
j_gene: TRBJ2-1
abundance: .
v_gene: TRBV28
CDR3aa: CASTQNTSGSKFF
CDR3nt: TGTGCCAGCACCCAGAACACTAGCGGGAGCAAATTCTTC

d_gene: .
len: 13
j_gene: TRBJ2-7
abundance: .
v_gene: TRBV19
CDR3aa: CASSITSVYEQYF
CDR3nt: TGTGCCAGTAGTATCACGTCAGTCTACGAGCAGTACTTC

d_gene: TRBD1
len: 15
j_gene: TRBJ2-7
abundance: .
v_gene: TRBV7-9
CDR3aa: CASSSPQGADYEQYF
CDR3nt: TGTGCCAGCAGCTCTCCGCAGGGGGCCGACTACGAGCAGTACTTC

d_gene: .
len: 14
j_gene: TRBJ2-2
abundance: once
v_gene: TRBV30
CDR3aa: CAWSDGGYTGELFF
CDR3nt: TGTGCCTGGAGCGACGGAGGGTACACCGGGGAGCTGTTTTTT

d_gene: .
len: 18
j_gene: TRBJ1-2
abundance: .
v_gene: TRBV6-4
CDR3aa: CASSETGNYYSYPYGYTF
CDR3nt: TGTGCCAGCAGCGAAACCGGGAACTATTACAGCTACCCCTATGGCTACACCTTC